The 29 T cell receptor beta chains in this list originate from one sample, sequenced in a study of vaccination effects on CD4 cells after COVID-19. Here immunoSEQ multiplex PCR was the method, and the copy in TCRdb shows in-frame clones only, minus some. The sample carries roughly 27,000 clones, about 69% recorded once. Antigen-specific CD4+ T cell clonotypes were called by their expansion after viral peptide-pool culture in ViraFEST. Culturing for around 10 days preceded CD4+ T cell isolation. Each person got two doses of an mRNA SARS-CoV-2 vaccine, BNT162b2 or mRNA-1273. No antigen has been identified for these receptors. The source material was CD4+ T cells from PBMCs cultured with HCoV-NL63 spike peptides, sampled after COVID-19 vaccination. The receptor set was obtained from a human donor who received a COVID-19 vaccine.

The chain joins TRBV18 to TRBJ2-7; D is unresolved. Trimming left V 3 bases short and J 0 bases short, with 6 bases between. The CDR3 has 13 amino acids. Germline CDR1 and CDR2: KGHSH and LQKENI. DNA for the CDR3: TGTGCCAGCTCACCCTCCAACTCCTACGAGCAGTACTTC. Its protein product is CASSPSNSYEQYF.

The genes are TRBV7-2 and TRBJ2-5; the D gene could be TRBD1 or TRBD2 (5 bases each). Trimming took 3 bases from V and 6 from J, leaving 11 bases between them. The germline gives CDR1 SGHTA, CDR2 FQGNSA. This CDR3 has 13 amino acids. In nucleotides, the CDR3 is TGTGCCAGCAGCTTTTCGAGGGGCCAGACCCAGTACTTC. Translating gives CASSFSRGQTQYF.

This chain links TRBV27 with TRBJ2-7; the match to TRBD1 covers 9 bases. Germline CDR1 MNHEY, CDR2 SMNVEV (reference sequence). The V segment lost 2 bases and the J segment 12 bases; nucleotides outside the gene matches: 14. The CDR3 has 15 amino acids. CDR3 in amino acids: CASSLGLGQGILPYF. CDR3 bases: TGTGCCAGCAGTTTAGGCCTGGGACAGGGAATCCTGCCGTACTTC.

This chain links TRBV27 with TRBJ1-2; 9 bases align to TRBD1. Germline lookup yields CDR1 MNHEY and CDR2 SMNVEV (reference sequence). Trimming took 5 bases from V and 5 from J; bases not matched to a gene: 9. This CDR3 region has 15 residues. The DNA for the CDR3 is TGTGCCAGCAGTCGCGGGACAGGGTATAATTATGGCTACACCTTC. This gives the protein CASSRGTGYNYGYTF.

The genes are TRBV12-3 or TRBV12-4 and TRBJ1-1, with D possibly being TRBD1 (5 bases). V lost 7 bases and J lost 5, with 14 bases in between. This CDR3 region has 13 residues. CDR3 loop: CASTTGRSTEAFF. The CDR3 nucleotides read TGTGCCAGCACCACGGGGCGAAGTACTGAAGCTTTCTTT.

The chain recombines TRBV4-1 with TRBJ2-7, with 9 bases fitting TRBD2. From germline, CDR1 is MGHRA and CDR2 YSYEKL. The CDR3 covers 16 residues. Trimming took 0 bases from V and 3 from J; bases not matched to a gene: 6. CDR3 amino acids: CASSQDSTSGYYEQYF. CDR3 sequence (DNA): TGCGCCAGCAGCCAAGATTCGACTAGCGGATACTACGAGCAGTACTTC.

The chain couples TRBV3-1 (or the pseudogene TRBV3-2) to TRBJ2-2, with 10 bases identical to TRBD2. CDR1 is LGHDT, CDR2 YNNKEL, per germline (reference sequence). This CDR3 contains 17 residues. The J segment lost 4 bases and the V segment lost 4 bases, leaving 9 bases of the junction unmatched. The CDR3: CASSPETSGWGTGELFF. In nucleotides, the CDR3 is TGTGCCAGCAGCCCTGAGACTAGCGGGTGGGGCACCGGGGAGCTGTTTTTT.

V and J are TRBV5-4 and TRBJ2-3, with a possible D match to TRBD2 (6 bases). CDR1 and CDR2 (germline): SGHNT, YYREEE (reference sequence). The CDR3 length is 14 residues. V lost 3 bases and J lost 0, with 8 bases in between. CDR3 nucleotides: TGTGCCAGCAGCTCGGGGACTAGCACAGATACGCAGTATTTT. This codes for CASSSGTSTDTQYF.

The chain joins TRBV10-1 to TRBJ1-1; no clear D gene. Looked up from germline, CDR1 is WNHNN and CDR2 is SYGVQD (reference sequence). The CDR3 is made up of 13 amino acids. The V end lost 0 bases, the J end lost 11 bases, and 13 bases lay between the germline ends. The CDR3 sequence is CASSESSWATAFF. CDR3 bases: TGCGCCAGCAGTGAGTCCTCGTGGGCGACGGCTTTCTTT.

The chain uses TRBV5-1 and TRBJ2-7, with TRBD2 matching over 12 bases. This CDR3 has 14 residues. Germline V lookup: CDR1 SGHRS, CDR2 YFSETQ. Losses at the gene ends were 4 bases for V and 2 bases for J; bases not matched to a gene: 1. This CDR3 reads CASSTSGGPYEQYF. CDR3 nucleotides: TGCGCCAGCAGCACTAGCGGGGGGCCCTACGAGCAGTACTTC.

V usage is TRBV9 and J usage is TRBJ2-3, with 12 bases lining up with TRBD2. J was trimmed by 2 bases and V by 2 bases; bases with no gene match: 3. The germline gives CDR1 SGDLS, CDR2 YYNGEE. This CDR3 region has 16 residues. The CDR3 nucleotides are TGTGCCAGCAGCGTTCGGACTAGCGGGATCACAGATACGCAGTATTTT. It translates to CASSVRTSGITDTQYF. Full variable domain (outside the CDR3, taken from reference TRBV9 and TRBJ2-3): DSGVTQTPKHLITATGQRVTLRCSPRSGDLSVYWYQQSLDQGLQFLIQYYNGEERAKGNILERFSAQQFPDLHSELNLSSLELGDSALYFCASSVRTSGITDTQYFGPGTRLTVL.

This clone was found once. The chain is built from TRBV6-1 and TRBJ1-2, with D possibly TRBD1 on 6 matching bases. Looked up from germline, CDR1 is MNHNS and CDR2 is SASEGT. Trimming stripped 2 bases from V and 2 bases from J, with 6 bases between. CDR3 length: 13 residues. The CDR3 DNA reads as TGTGCCAGCAGTGAACAGGGGAACTATGGCTACACCTTC. Its protein product is CASSEQGNYGYTF.

The chain carries TRBV2 and TRBJ1-3; tentative D call: TRBD1 (5 bases). Germline CDR1 is SNHLY and CDR2 is FYNNEI. V was shortened by 3 bases and J by 0 bases, with 9 bases between the two germline ends. The CDR3 has 15 amino acids. The CDR3 DNA is TGTGCCAGCAGTGAGCAGGGTAACTCTGGAAACACCATATATTTT. Encoded protein: CASSEQGNSGNTIYF.

This CDR3 is CASSPQGKGYTF. The CDR3 bases are TGTGCCAGTAGTCCACAGGGGAAGGGCTACACCTTC. V is TRBV19 and J is TRBJ1-2; 7 nucleotides agree with TRBD1. The CDR3 loop spans 12 amino acids. Trimming cost V 5 bases and J 8 bases; bases outside gene matches: 5. Germline V gives CDR1 LNHDA, CDR2 SQIVND (reference sequence).

The table lists this clone with a few counts. V and J are TRBV7-2 and TRBJ1-3; D is possibly TRBD1 (6 bases). V lost 3 bases and J lost 3, with 12 bases in between. The CDR3 loop spans 15 amino acids. Germline CDR1 is SGHTA and CDR2 is FQGNSA. The DNA for the CDR3 is TGTGCCAGCAGCTTTTCCGGGACACGTGGAAACACCATATATTTT. Translating gives CASSFSGTRGNTIYF.

This clone turned up a few times. The chain links TRBV6-6 to TRBJ2-1; 7 positions agree with TRBD1. The V segment lost 2 bases and the J segment 5 bases; nucleotides outside the gene matches: 3. The CDR3 totals 14 residues. CDR1 MNHNY and CDR2 SVGAGI come from the germline V gene (reference sequence). The CDR3 DNA reads TGTGCCAGCAGTTACGGGACAGCTAACAATGAGCAGTTCTTC. Encoded protein: CASSYGTANNEQFF.

The chain combines TRBV10-3 with TRBJ2-5; no clear D gene. V was pared by 3 bases and J by 2 bases, with 16 bases between. Germline assignment: CDR1 ENHRY and CDR2 SYGVKD. The CDR3 extends over 16 amino acids. CDR3 coding DNA: TGTGCCATCAGTGATCCTGGTCGTGGCACACAAGAGACCCAGTACTTC. It translates to CAISDPGRGTQETQYF.

This rearrangement joins TRBV10-1 to TRBJ2-1; 9 nucleotides align to TRBD2. Germline V gene sequence: CDR1 WNHNN, CDR2 SYGVQD (reference sequence). Unmatched junction bases numbered 6, after V lost 3 bases and J lost 6 bases. This CDR3 region has 15 residues. The CDR3 sequence is CASSDPAGGPNEQFF. CDR3 coding DNA: TGCGCCAGCAGTGACCCAGCGGGGGGACCCAATGAGCAGTTCTTC.

The CDR3 is CASSIGSSGYTGELFF. The CDR3 bases are TGTGCCAGTAGTATAGGATCTAGCGGATACACCGGGGAGCTGTTTTTT. The chain recombines TRBV19 with TRBJ2-2; TRBD2 aligns across 7 bases. CDR3 length: 16 residues. Trimming removed 1 base from V and 3 bases from J; junction bases left unmatched: 5. The germline gives CDR1 LNHDA, CDR2 SQIVND (reference sequence).

This chain links TRBV28 with TRBJ1-2, with 9 bases lining up with TRBD1. The CDR3 totals 14 residues. Trimming cost V 6 bases and J 1 base; bases outside gene matches: 3. The germline CDR1 and CDR2 sequences are MDHEN and SYDVKM. The CDR3 region is CASRRTGDNYGYTF. For the CDR3, the DNA is TGTGCCAGCAGGAGGACAGGGGATAACTATGGCTACACCTTC.

This clone was recorded only once. The rearrangement links TRBV2 to TRBJ2-3, with TRBD1 matching over 8 bases. Germline V lookup: CDR1 SNHLY, CDR2 FYNNEI. This CDR3 contains 15 residues. The J segment lost 4 bases and the V segment lost 1 base, leaving 4 bases of the junction unmatched. The CDR3 DNA sequence: TGTGCCAGCAGTGAAGAGGACAGGGTCGCAGATACGCAGTATTTT. This gives the protein CASSEEDRVADTQYF.

In its sample, this clone was seen a few times. V and J are TRBV7-9 and TRBJ2-1, with a tentative D call TRBD1 (5 bases). Germline V gene lookup returns CDR1 SEHNR and CDR2 FQNEAQ (reference sequence). The CDR3 is made up of 17 amino acids. The ends were cut back, 1 base at V and 2 bases at J, with 15 bases in the middle. The CDR3 loop reads CASSLGRWGWTYNEQFF. In nucleotides, the CDR3 is TGTGCCAGCAGCTTAGGTCGTTGGGGCTGGACCTACAATGAGCAGTTCTTC. The variable domain in full, with the rest retrieved from reference TRBV7-9 and TRBJ2-1, is DTGVSQNPRHKITKRGQNVTFRCDPISEHNRLYWYRQTLGQGPEFLTYFQNEAQLEKSRLLSDRFSAERPKGSFSTLEIQRTEQGDSAMYLCASSLGRWGWTYNEQFFGPGTRLTVL.

V is TRBV9 and J is TRBJ1-6, with unresolved D. The germline gives CDR1 SGDLS, CDR2 YYNGEE. V lost 2 bases, J lost 7 bases, and 7 bases lay in between. The CDR3 spans 13 residues. The CDR3 region has the DNA TGTGCCAGCAGCGTGGGATTCAATTCACCCCTCCACTTT. This codes for CASSVGFNSPLHF.

The chain couples TRBV18 to TRBJ2-5; D is unresolved. V lost 3 bases and J 2 bases, leaving 4 bases between the germline ends. This CDR3 has 12 amino acids. Germline-derived CDR1 and CDR2 are KGHSH and LQKENI. As DNA, the CDR3 is TGTGCCAGCTCACCTCAGCAAGAGACCCAGTACTTC. Its protein product is CASSPQQETQYF.

The chain employs TRBV9 and TRBJ2-3; TRBD2 matches at 8 bases. With V trimmed by 3 bases and J by 2 bases, 5 bases remained unmatched. Germline V gene data show CDR1 as SGDLS and CDR2 as YYNGEE. This CDR3 contains 15 residues. The CDR3 region is CASSATGGHTDTQYF. CDR3 nucleotides: TGTGCCAGCAGCGCCACGGGGGGGCACACAGATACGCAGTATTTT.

This clone was counted a few times. The V and J genes are TRBV18 and TRBJ1-1; D uncertain. The CDR3 consists of 13 residues. With 5 bases removed from V and 1 base from J, the gap between germline ends came to 8 bases. Germline V gives CDR1 KGHSH, CDR2 LQKENI. The CDR3 bases are TGTGCCAGCTCAGAGGCGGAGAACACTGAAGCTTTCTTT. This codes for CASSEAENTEAFF.

This clone showed up just once. This sequence joins TRBV5-4 and TRBJ1-1; maybe TRBD1 (5 bases). In germline, CDR1 is SGHNT, CDR2 YYREEE (reference sequence). V was clipped by 2 bases and J by 7 bases, with 12 bases between them. This CDR3 spans 13 amino acids. In DNA form, the CDR3 reads TGTGCCAGCAGCTTAAAAGGGGCCAATGAAGCTTTCTTT. This sequence encodes CASSLKGANEAFF.

There are a few counts of this clone. The chain combines TRBV5-1 with TRBJ2-5; the match to TRBD2 covers 9 bases. The V gene's germline CDR1 is SGHRS and CDR2 YFSETQ. V was clipped by 4 bases and J by 13 bases; unmatched bases: 5. CDR3 length equals 11 residues. The CDR3 DNA sequence: TGCGCCAGCAGCACTGGACTAGCGCGGTACTTC. The encoded protein is CASSTGLARYF.

The chain carries TRBV6-5 and TRBJ1-5; D gene ambiguous. Trimming cost V 7 bases and J 0 bases, with 4 bases left between them. Per germline, CDR1 MNHEY and CDR2 SVGAGI. This CDR3 is 12 amino acids long. CDR3 bases: TGTGCCAGCATCAGTAGCAATCAGCCCCAGCATTTT. This encodes CASISSNQPQHF.